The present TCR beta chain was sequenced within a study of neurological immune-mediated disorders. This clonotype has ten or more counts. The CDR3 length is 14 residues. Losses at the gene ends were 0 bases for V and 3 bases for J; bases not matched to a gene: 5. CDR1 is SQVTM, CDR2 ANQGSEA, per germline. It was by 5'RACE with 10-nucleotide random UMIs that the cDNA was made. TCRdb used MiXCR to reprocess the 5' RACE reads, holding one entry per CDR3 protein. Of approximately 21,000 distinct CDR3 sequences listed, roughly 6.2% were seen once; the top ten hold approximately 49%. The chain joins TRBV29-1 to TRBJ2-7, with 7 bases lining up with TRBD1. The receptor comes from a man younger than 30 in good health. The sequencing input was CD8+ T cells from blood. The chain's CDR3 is CSVEDQTGNYEQYF. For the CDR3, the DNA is TGCAGCGTTGAAGATCAGACAGGGAACTACGAGCAGTACTTC.